This record covers a single T cell receptor beta chain. No cognate antigen has been identified for it. Base qualities are not at hand, and no much larger clone is one base apart. CDR1 and CDR2, looked up from the germline V gene (reference sequence), are SEHNR and FQNEAQ. The CDR3 starts with the cysteine, ends with the phenylalanine, and has 16 residues. CDR3 DNA is the only sequence kept; it has 48 bases, read in frame from the first base. V trim: 5 bases; J trim: 1 base; unmatched bases: 5. Library preparation used 5' RACE. The sequencer was an Illumina HiSeq 2500. A second PCR of about 6 to 11 cycles was performed with a sample-barcoded 5' primer and a J-beta primer mix. A unique molecular identifier was introduced onto each TCR beta cDNA molecule by a template-switch 5' adaptor carrying 12 random nucleotides. Each sample yielded at least 3 million CDR3-containing paired-end reads. First-strand cDNA was synthesized from all RNA with the Mint cDNA synthesis kit, primed by a TRBC-specific oligonucleotide. Following uracil-DNA glycosylase treatment, all cDNA underwent a first 18-cycle PCR with the universal primers M1SS and BC2_uni_R. On the study's bioinformatics: For normalization, 1 million high-quality reads were randomly selected from each sample, with every read carrying a distinct molecular identifier. Instead of being binned into consensus sequences, reads with shared molecular identifiers were discarded. MiTCR, set to a Q25 quality threshold and the strictest error-elimination algorithm, was used for CDR3 identification, clonotype clustering and error correction. A nonparametric unseen species model with Euler transformation was used to estimate a lower bound on total TCR beta diversity. TCRdb applied fastp at Q25 and MiXCR to the public reads, then kept only in-frame beta chains. Each record represents a unique CDR3 protein, reported with the most common genes and DNA among its rows. What appears here as the V and J calls and clone size reflects TCRdb's work, not the paper's. Within this sample are approximately 880,000 distinct CDR3 sequences, with 48% of them counted one time only. Over 10% of the sample belongs to the ten largest clones.

Systemically healthy Caucasian individuals from Russia, 35 to 40 in total and aged about 6 to 95 years, were included as donors. Ten milliliters of peripheral blood were drawn from each donor into EDTA-treated Vacutainer tubes. PBMCs were isolated by Ficoll-Paque density-gradient centrifugation, with at least 6 million obtained per sample. Trizol reagent was used to extract total RNA from PBMCs, with at least 5.5 micrograms per sample. Naive CD45RAhigh/CD27high T cell percentages were measured by flow cytometry on a PBMC aliquot from every donor. These data originate in a study of blood T cells in healthy people across ages (dated by TCRdb to between 2014 and 2016). Study-wide context: In model experiments, template switching captured roughly one uniquely barcoded TCR beta cDNA molecule for every two T cells. To avoid experimental bias, donors of different ages were distributed randomly across sequencing lanes. The donors were split into four age groups: young (average about 16 years), middle-aged (about 40), aged (roughly 65) and long-lived (over 75). The study analyzed two additional independent replicas of 1 million unique cDNA reads from the same blood draw for two donors, one aged 18 to 30 and one aged 80 or older. Age-related changes in TCR beta repertoire diversity were measured in the study by deep sequencing normalized with unique cDNA molecular identifiers. Overall study outcomes, separate from this receptor: Total diversity estimates from one million sequenced T cells were considered lower bounds and underestimates. Bulk unsorted PBMC profiling prevented conclusive comparison of naive and antigen-experienced compartments. The CMV infection status of donors was not known, potentially confounding age-related changes in expanded clonotypes. Compared with the aged group, the long-lived group had more naive CD4+ T cells, fewer expanded clones and increased TCR diversity, suggesting age selection. There was a strong correlation between observed TCR beta diversity and the percentage of naive T cells measured by flow cytometry. As age increased, observed TCR beta diversity per million T cells dropped in a roughly linear way, and a significant reduction was already evident by age 40.

Material: blood. The receptor chain draws on TRBV7-9 and TRBJ2-7, with 13 middle bases fitting TRBD2. The TCR comes from a man aged 25 to 45 in good health. The DNA is TGTGCCAGCAGCGCCGGGGGACTAGCGGGGTCCTACGAGCAGTACTTC. Its protein is CASSAGGLAGSYEQYF.